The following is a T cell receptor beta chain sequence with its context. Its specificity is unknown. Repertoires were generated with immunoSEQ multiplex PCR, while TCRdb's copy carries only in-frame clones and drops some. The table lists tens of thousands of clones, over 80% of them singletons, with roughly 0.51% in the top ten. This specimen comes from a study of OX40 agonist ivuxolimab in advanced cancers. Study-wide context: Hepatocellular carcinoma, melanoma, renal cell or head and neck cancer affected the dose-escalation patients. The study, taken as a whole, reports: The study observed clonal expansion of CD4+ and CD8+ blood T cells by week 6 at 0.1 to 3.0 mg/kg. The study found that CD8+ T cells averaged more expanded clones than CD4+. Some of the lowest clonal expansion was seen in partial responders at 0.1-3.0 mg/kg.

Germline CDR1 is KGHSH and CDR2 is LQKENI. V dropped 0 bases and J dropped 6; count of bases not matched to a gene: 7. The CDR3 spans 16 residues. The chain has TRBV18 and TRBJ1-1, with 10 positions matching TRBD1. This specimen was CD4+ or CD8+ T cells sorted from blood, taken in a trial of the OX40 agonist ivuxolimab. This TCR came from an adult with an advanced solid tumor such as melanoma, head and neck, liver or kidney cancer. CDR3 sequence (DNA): TGTGCCAGCTCACCACCAGGGACAGGGGCCACCGCTGAAGCTTTCTTT. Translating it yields CASSPPGTGATAEAFF.